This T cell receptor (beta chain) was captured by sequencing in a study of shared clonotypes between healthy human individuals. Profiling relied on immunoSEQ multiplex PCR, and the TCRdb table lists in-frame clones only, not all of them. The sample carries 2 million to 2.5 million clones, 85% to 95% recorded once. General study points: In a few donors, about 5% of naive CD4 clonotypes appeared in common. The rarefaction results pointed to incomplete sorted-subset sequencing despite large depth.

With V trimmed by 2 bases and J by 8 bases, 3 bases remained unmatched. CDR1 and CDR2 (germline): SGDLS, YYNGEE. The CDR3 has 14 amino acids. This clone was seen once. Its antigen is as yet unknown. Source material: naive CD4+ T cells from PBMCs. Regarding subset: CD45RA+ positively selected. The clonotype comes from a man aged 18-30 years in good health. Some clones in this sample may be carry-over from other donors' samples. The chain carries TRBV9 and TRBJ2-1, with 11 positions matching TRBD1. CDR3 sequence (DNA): TGTGCCAGCAGCGTTGCGGGACAGGGGGATGAGCAGTTCTTC. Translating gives CASSVAGQGDEQFF.